The 8 T cell receptor beta chains below were found in one sample sequenced in a study of T-cell reconstitution after alpha-beta-depleted transplantation in children. A library of TCRbeta sequences, prepared with unique molecular identifiers, was generated. TCRdb analysed the PCR reads with MiXCR anew, one entry per CDR3 protein. The table lists a few hundred thousand distinct CDR3 sequences, around 15% of them singletons. The material was PBMCs, mostly from graft donor cells, obtained 360 days after TCRalphabeta/CD19-depleted stem cell transplant. The receptors shown here come from a boy under two years old who had a stem cell transplant for Wiskott-Aldrich syndrome, so the T cells may come from the graft donor.

This rearrangement joins TRBV30 to TRBJ2-1; a possible D gene is TRBD2 (5 bases). The CDR3 has 12 residues. The germline V gene has CDR1 GTSNPN and CDR2 SVGIG (reference sequence). V lost 2 bases, J lost 3 bases, and 5 bases lay in between. The CDR3 nucleotides are TGTGCCTGGAGTCGGGACTACAATGAGCAGTTCTTC. Residues: CAWSRDYNEQFF.

This clonotype has only a few counts. J is TRBJ1-4 and V is TRBV10-2; D is unclear. V lost 7 bases and J 0 bases, leaving 12 bases between the germline ends. Germline loops: CDR1 WSHSY, CDR2 SAAADI. This CDR3 contains 15 residues. The CDR3 sequence is CASTHLWATNEKLFF. As DNA, the CDR3 is TGCGCCAGCACCCACCTTTGGGCAACTAATGAAAAACTGTTTTTT.

The J gene is TRBJ2-5, the V gene TRBV5-1, with 8 positions matching TRBD2. V lost 0 bases to trimming and J lost 6 bases; unmatched junction nucleotides: 16. The CDR3 totals 18 residues. CDR1 and CDR2 from the germline V gene are SGHRS and YFSETQ. The DNA for the CDR3 is TGCGCCAGCAGCTTGGATACCCCTTCCCGGGGGGGCCCGAAGACCCAGTACTTC. It yields the protein CASSLDTPSRGGPKTQYF.

The rearrangement joins TRBV12-3 or TRBV12-4 to TRBJ2-7; D not certain. This CDR3 region has 14 residues. The V gene lost 6 bases and the J gene lost 4 bases, with 16 bases spanning the gap. CDR3 sequence (DNA): TGTGCCAGCAGCCACGCCCCTGCCTATTACGAGCAGTACTTC. Translated: CASSHAPAYYEQYF.

The J gene is TRBJ2-5, the V gene TRBV24-1, with a tentative D call TRBD2 (7 bases). Germline V gives CDR1 KGHDR, CDR2 SFDVKD. With 4 bases removed from V and 7 bases from J, the gap between germline ends came to 30 bases. The CDR3 is 19 amino acids. In nucleotides, the CDR3 is TGTGCCACCAGTGACCCCCCAGGGGCTAGCGGCCCCAAAGGAGGGACCCAGTACTTC. Its translation: CATSDPPGASGPKGGTQYF.

In its sample, this clonotype was seen a few times. This rearrangement joins TRBV6-5 to TRBJ2-3, with D unresolved. Germline assignment: CDR1 MNHEY and CDR2 SVGAGI. The length of the CDR3 is 13 residues. Trimming took off 3 bases at V and 5 bases at J, with 9 bases between the two ends. CDR3: CASSYFRGDTQYF. The CDR3 DNA sequence: TGTGCCAGCAGTTATTTCCGAGGAGATACGCAGTATTTT.

The V gene is TRBV29-1, the J gene TRBJ2-3, with D tentatively TRBD2 (5 bases). This CDR3 spans 11 amino acids. V dropped 3 bases and J dropped 8 bases, with 9 bases sitting between them. The germline V gene encodes CDR1 SQVTM and CDR2 ANQGSEA. Here the CDR3 DNA reads TGCAGCGTTGAGAGGGCCAGTACGCAGTATTTT. It encodes CSVERASTQYF.

This clonotype was seen at least ten times. V is TRBV20-1 and J is TRBJ2-2, with D possibly called TRBD1 or TRBD2 (6 bases each). The germline gives CDR1 DFQATT, CDR2 SNEGSKA (reference sequence). The V gene lost 0 bases and the J gene lost 1 base, with 12 bases spanning the gap. This CDR3 comprises 16 residues. In DNA form, the CDR3 reads TGCAGTGCTAGAGACGGGGGCAGGGGGAACACCGGGGAGCTGTTTTTT. It specifies CSARDGGRGNTGELFF.